A single T cell receptor beta chain is shown here with its context. Its antigen has not been determined. No much larger clone exists at a distance of one base, and base qualities are not known. TCRbeta CDR3 regions were amplified from genomic DNA by means of the immunoSEQ Assay, a bias-controlled multiplex PCR. On the authors' methods: The number of nucleated cells in each sample was estimated by amplification of reference gene primers within the assay. To quantify the absolute abundance of each unique TCRbeta CDR3 rearrangement, sequence reads were collapsed and filtered. Productive Simpson clonality was computed per sample as the square root of Simpson's diversity index over productive rearrangements. Entries here come from immuneACCESS through TCRdb and include only in-frame sequences with V and J called. Some clones fail to appear in such tables; in the studies checked, an unresolved V gene covers under half of the shortfall, and the cause of the remainder is unknown. V and J calls plus clone size are reproduced from that table; the DNA served to infer D and trimming. In all, the sample holds fewer than 70,000 clones, and approximately 86% of those were seen once. The leading ten clones occupy approximately 1.4% of the sample.

The data stem from a study of blood T cell repertoires in COVID-19 (dated by TCRdb to about 2020). At the level of the whole study: The collaborator samples originated in the United States, Italy and Spain and spanned the acute and convalescent phases of COVID-19. Samples came from the ongoing ImmuneRACE study (first 160 participants) plus 1,254 subjects from 6 global collaborators. HLA class I and class II types, where available, came from metadata supplied by the sample provider rather than from assay-based typing. The repertoires were released in a freely available public database meant as a resource for research on the immune response to SARS-CoV-2. The prospective study material was composed of cDNA or gDNA derived from T cells, B-cell-depleted T cells, or PBMCs. Subjects who had been exposed to COVID-19, were actively infected with it, or had recovered from it provided the deeply sampled blood TCRbeta repertoires that made up the dataset. The sample metadata nearly always contained a de-identified subject ID, COVID-19 status, age in years and sex.

General findings and caveats noted by the study authors: How much clinical and demographic metadata was included differed by source and by participant, and the metadata was provided uncurated.

Trimming at the junction amounts to 6 bases on V and 4 bases on J, and the germline ends lie 11 bases apart. The CDR3, cysteine through phenylalanine, is 13 amino acids long. Only the CDR3 DNA stays, 39 bases, in frame from base 1. Whole blood was collected in K2EDTA tubes by collaborating institutions according to the institutions' own protocols. For TCRbeta analysis, collaborators shipped samples in one of three forms: frozen whole blood, isolated PBMCs, or DNA extracted from either of those sample types. The sequence joins TRBV12-3 or TRBV12-4 to TRBJ2-3; confidence is insufficient to name the D gene. Sequenced material: peripheral blood. The sequence derives from a woman aged 55 to 70 with acute or convalescent COVID-19. The sequenced DNA is TGTGCCAGCAGCCTCAGGAACCCAGATACGCAGTATTTT. This encodes CASSLRNPDTQYF.